Below, 14 T cell receptor beta chains from the same sample are listed, as sequenced in a study of blood T cell repertoires in COVID-19. Clones were sequenced by immunoSEQ multiplex PCR, and TCRdb holds only the in-frame ones, with some missing. The repertoire holds roughly 180,000 clones, roughly 85% seen once, with approximately 8% in the top ten. The sequencing input was peripheral blood. The receptor source for this set is a woman aged 55-70 years with acute or convalescent COVID-19.

The chain recombines TRBV19 with TRBJ2-1, with 7 nucleotides matching TRBD2. The germline gives CDR1 LNHDA, CDR2 SQIVND (reference sequence). Germline trimming cut 0 bases from V and 0 bases from J; bases unmatched to any gene: 17. The CDR3 spans 21 residues. The CDR3 DNA follows: TGTGCCAGTAGTATAGATGCGTCGGGACTAACAACCCTAAGCTCCTACAATGAGCAGTTCTTC. It translates to CASSIDASGLTTLSSYNEQFF.

Written as DNA, the CDR3 is TGTGCCAGCAGCTGGGGCATAAGAACCGAAGCTTTCTTT. Amino acids: CASSWGIRTEAFF. The chain couples TRBV3-1 (or the pseudogene TRBV3-2) to TRBJ1-1; D is possibly TRBD1 (5 bases). The CDR3 has 13 residues. Germline V gene sequence: CDR1 LGHDT, CDR2 YNNKEL (reference sequence). V shed 5 bases and J shed 8 bases, with 15 bases lying between them.

J is TRBJ2-2 and V is TRBV15; D unresolved. Germline V gives CDR1 LNHNV, CDR2 YYDKDF (reference sequence). V was pared by 6 bases and J by 3 bases, with 14 bases between. CDR3 size: 15 residues. The CDR3 DNA follows: TGTGCCACCAGGCCCCGGGTCAGTGACACCGGGGAGCTGTTTTTT. Its translation is CATRPRVSDTGELFF.

The chain couples TRBV2 to TRBJ1-1; D unclear. The CDR3 covers 17 residues. Trimming pared 6 bases from V and 1 base from J, leaving 21 bases between. CDR1 SNHLY and CDR2 FYNNEI come from the germline V gene. CDR3 loop: CASRAPAGGGSNTEAFF. CDR3 bases: TGTGCCAGCAGAGCCCCGGCGGGTGGAGGGTCGAACACTGAAGCTTTCTTT.

The chain uses TRBV7-9 and TRBJ2-7; 11 nucleotides agree with TRBD2. V dropped 5 bases and J dropped 3; count of bases not matched to a gene: 6. From germline, CDR1 is SEHNR and CDR2 FQNEAQ (reference sequence). There are 15 residues in the CDR3. CDR3 nucleotide sequence: TGTGCCAGCAGCCTCCTAGCGGGGGGATACTACGAGCAGTACTTC. Its protein product is CASSLLAGGYYEQYF.

This chain connects TRBV24-1 to TRBJ2-2, with 7 bases that match TRBD2. Germline V lookup: CDR1 KGHDR, CDR2 SFDVKD. Trimming at V came to 2 bases and at J to 1 base, leaving 6 bases not matched to a gene. CDR3 length: 17 residues. The CDR3 region has the DNA TGTGCCACCAGTGATTGGGAAGGGAGGGGGAACACCGGGGAGCTGTTTTTT. Residues: CATSDWEGRGNTGELFF.

The V call is TRBV27, the J call TRBJ2-2, with TRBD2 as a possible D gene (7 bases). From germline, CDR1 is MNHEY and CDR2 SMNVEV (reference sequence). The germline V and J ends were trimmed by 8 bases and 4 bases, with 17 bases remaining between them. This CDR3 is 15 amino acids long. CDR3 sequence reads: CASGPVGGPTGELFF. In DNA form, the CDR3 reads TGTGCCAGCGGCCCTGTGGGGGGGCCCACCGGGGAGCTGTTTTTT.

The V gene is TRBV27, the J gene TRBJ2-7, with 10 bases identical to TRBD1. V dropped 7 bases and J dropped 4; count of bases not matched to a gene: 4. The CDR3 runs to 13 residues. Germline-derived CDR1 and CDR2 are MNHEY and SMNVEV (reference sequence). CDR3: CASTTGQGYEQYF. The CDR3 nucleotides read TGTGCCAGCACCACGGGACAGGGGTACGAGCAGTACTTC.

The V gene is TRBV30, the J gene TRBJ2-1; TRBD2 aligns across 10 bases. In germline, CDR1 is GTSNPN, CDR2 SVGIG (reference sequence). J gave up 6 bases and V 1 base, and 12 bases lay outside the gene matches. The CDR3 runs 17 residues. CDR3 in DNA: TGTGCCTGGAGTGGGGGGACTAGCGTCCTCCGGGCCAATGAGCAGTTCTTC. Translating it yields CAWSGGTSVLRANEQFF. The variable domain in full, with the rest retrieved from reference TRBV30 and TRBJ2-1, is SQTIHQWPATLVQPVGSPLSLECTVEGTSNPNLYWYRQAAGRGLQLLFYSVGIGQISSEVPQNLSASRPQDRQFILSSKKLLLSDSGFYLCAWSGGTSVLRANEQFFGPGTRLTVL.

CDR3 amino acids: CASSFAGVPGNTIYF. The DNA of the CDR3 is TGTGCCAGCAGCTTTGCAGGCGTACCTGGAAACACCATATATTTT. The rearrangement links TRBV11-1 to TRBJ1-3; no definite D call. This CDR3 is 15 amino acids long. Between the trimmed V and J ends, which lost 3 bases and 2 bases, there was a span of 11 bases. CDR1 SGHAT and CDR2 FQDESV come from the germline V gene (reference sequence).

The rearrangement joins TRBV6-7 to TRBJ2-1, with D unclear. TRBV6-7 is treated as an ORF (open reading frame) with a function not yet certain. The V end lost 0 bases, the J end lost 3 bases, and 9 bases lay between the germline ends. The CDR3 is made up of 15 amino acids. Here the CDR3 reads CASSYSIHNYNEQFF. The CDR3 coding sequence is TGTGCCAGCAGTTACTCGATACACAACTACAATGAGCAGTTCTTC.

The V call is TRBV9, the J call TRBJ2-2; TRBD2 matches 9 bases. The CDR3 totals 15 residues. V lost 3 bases and J lost 4; bases outside the gene matches: 4. Germline CDR1 reads SGDLS; CDR2 reads YYNGEE. For the CDR3, the DNA is TGTGCCAGCAGCGAGACTAGCGGTCCCACCGGGGAGCTGTTTTTT. It translates to CASSETSGPTGELFF.

The chain has TRBV10-3 and TRBJ1-5; 7 nucleotides line up with TRBD1. The germline V gene has CDR1 ENHRY and CDR2 SYGVKD. J gave up 2 bases and V 0 bases, and 10 bases lay outside the gene matches. The CDR3 has 18 residues. The CDR3 nucleotides read TGTGCCATCAGTGAGTCCTTCCTAAGACAGGGAGGCAATCAGCCCCAGCATTTT. This codes for CAISESFLRQGGNQPQHF.

The CDR3 DNA reads as TGTGCCAGCACCGGGAACATGAACACTGAAGCTTTCTTT. Protein sequence: CASTGNMNTEAFF. V usage is TRBV9 and J usage is TRBJ1-1; D gene uncertain. The CDR3 has 13 amino acids. V was shortened by 6 bases and J by 0 bases, with 9 bases between the two germline ends. Germline CDR1 reads SGDLS; CDR2 reads YYNGEE.